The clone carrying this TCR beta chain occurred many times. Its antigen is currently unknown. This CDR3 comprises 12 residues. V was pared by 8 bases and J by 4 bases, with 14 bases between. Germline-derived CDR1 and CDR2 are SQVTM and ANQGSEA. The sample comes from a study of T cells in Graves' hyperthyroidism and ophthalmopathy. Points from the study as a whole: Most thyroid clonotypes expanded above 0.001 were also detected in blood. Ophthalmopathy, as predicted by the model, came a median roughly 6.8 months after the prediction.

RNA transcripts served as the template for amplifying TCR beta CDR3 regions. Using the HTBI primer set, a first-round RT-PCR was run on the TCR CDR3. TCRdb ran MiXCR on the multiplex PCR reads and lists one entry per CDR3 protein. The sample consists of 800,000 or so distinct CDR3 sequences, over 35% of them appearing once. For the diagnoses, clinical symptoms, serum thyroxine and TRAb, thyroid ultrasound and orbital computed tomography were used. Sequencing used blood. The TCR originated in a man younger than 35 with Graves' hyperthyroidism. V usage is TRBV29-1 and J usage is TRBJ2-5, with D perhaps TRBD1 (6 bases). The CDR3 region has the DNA TGCAGCTCCTCAGGGGTCGTAGAGACCCAGTACTTC. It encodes CSSSGVVETQYF.